The present entry profiles one T cell receptor (beta chain) with its context. As processed by the authors: Reference gene primer amplification yielded estimated nucleated cell counts. This table comes from immunoSEQ multiplex PCR, and its TCRdb copy is limited to in-frame clones, with some not included. Clonal size and the V and J genes are those of that table, whereas D and trimming came from the DNA. The sample carries over 100,000 clones, 75% to 90% recorded once. The data are from a study of blood T cell repertoires in COVID-19. Study in general: From the United States, Italy and Spain came samples of acute and convalescent COVID-19. T cells, B-cell-depleted T cells, or PBMCs provided the cDNA or gDNA that served as material.

The CDR3 has 14 amino acids. Germline CDR1 SGHNT, CDR2 YYREEE (reference sequence). Trimming took 4 bases from V and 5 from J, leaving 12 bases between them. This chain joins TRBV5-4 and TRBJ2-2, with D possibly being TRBD2 (5 bases). The receptor comes from a man aged 60-69 years with COVID-19, enrolled during active disease. The sample consisted of peripheral blood. The CDR3 nucleotides are TGTGCCAGCAGCCTGGGCCCGGGGACCGGGGAGCTGTTTTTT. This gives the protein CASSLGPGTGELFF.